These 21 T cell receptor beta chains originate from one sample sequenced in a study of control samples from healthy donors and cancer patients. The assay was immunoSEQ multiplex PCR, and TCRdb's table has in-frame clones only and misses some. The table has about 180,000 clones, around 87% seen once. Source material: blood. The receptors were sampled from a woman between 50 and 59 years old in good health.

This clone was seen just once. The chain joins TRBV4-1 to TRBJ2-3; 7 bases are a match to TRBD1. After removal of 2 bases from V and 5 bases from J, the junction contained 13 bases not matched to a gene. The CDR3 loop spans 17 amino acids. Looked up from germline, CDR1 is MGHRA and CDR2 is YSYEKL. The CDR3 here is CASSQPTGARRKDTQYF. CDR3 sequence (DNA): TGCGCCAGCAGCCAACCCACAGGGGCCCGAAGAAAAGATACGCAGTATTTT.

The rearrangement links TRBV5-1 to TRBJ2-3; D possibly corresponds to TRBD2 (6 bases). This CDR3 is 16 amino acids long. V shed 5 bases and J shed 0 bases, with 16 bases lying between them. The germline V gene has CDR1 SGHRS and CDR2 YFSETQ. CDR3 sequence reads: CASRLNRDSSTDTQYF. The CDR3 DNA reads TGCGCCAGCAGGCTAAACCGGGACTCAAGCACAGATACGCAGTATTTT.

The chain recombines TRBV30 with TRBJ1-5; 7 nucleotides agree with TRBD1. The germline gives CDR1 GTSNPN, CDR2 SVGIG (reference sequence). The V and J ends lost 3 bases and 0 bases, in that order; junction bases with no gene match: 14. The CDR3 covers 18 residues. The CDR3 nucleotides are TGTGCCTGGAGCGCCACAGGGTTTAGGGGGCATAGCAATCAGCCCCAGCATTTT. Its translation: CAWSATGFRGHSNQPQHF.

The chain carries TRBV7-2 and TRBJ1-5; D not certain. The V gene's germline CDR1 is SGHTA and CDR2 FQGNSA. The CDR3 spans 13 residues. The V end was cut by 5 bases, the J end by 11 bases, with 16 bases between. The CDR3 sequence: CASSPDGRLAQHF. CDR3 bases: TGTGCCAGCAGCCCCGACGGTCGTTTGGCCCAGCATTTT.

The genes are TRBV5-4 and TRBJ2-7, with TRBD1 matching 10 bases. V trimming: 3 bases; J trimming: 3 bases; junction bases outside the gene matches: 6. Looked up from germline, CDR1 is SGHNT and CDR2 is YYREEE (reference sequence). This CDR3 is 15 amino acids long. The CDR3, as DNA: TGTGCCAGCAGCTCGGGACAGGGGATGGACTACGAGCAGTACTTC. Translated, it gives CASSSGQGMDYEQYF.

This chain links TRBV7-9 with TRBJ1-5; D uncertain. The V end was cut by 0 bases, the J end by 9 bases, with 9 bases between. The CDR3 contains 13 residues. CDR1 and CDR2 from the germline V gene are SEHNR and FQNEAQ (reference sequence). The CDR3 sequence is CASSLAYGPPQHF. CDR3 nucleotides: TGTGCCAGCAGCTTAGCGTACGGACCGCCCCAGCATTTT.

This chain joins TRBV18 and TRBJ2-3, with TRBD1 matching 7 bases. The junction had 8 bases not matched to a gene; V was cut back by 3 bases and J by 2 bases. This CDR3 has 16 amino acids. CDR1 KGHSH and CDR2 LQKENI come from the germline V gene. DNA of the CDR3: TGTGCCAGCTCACCCCTGGGACAGAGCAACACAGATACGCAGTATTTT. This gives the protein CASSPLGQSNTDTQYF.

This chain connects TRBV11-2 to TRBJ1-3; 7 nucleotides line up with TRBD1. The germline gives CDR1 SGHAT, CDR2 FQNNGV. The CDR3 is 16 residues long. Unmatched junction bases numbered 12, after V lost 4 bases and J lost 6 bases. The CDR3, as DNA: TGTGCCAGCAGCTCACCATCGTACAGGGGATCAAACACCATATATTTT. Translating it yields CASSSPSYRGSNTIYF.

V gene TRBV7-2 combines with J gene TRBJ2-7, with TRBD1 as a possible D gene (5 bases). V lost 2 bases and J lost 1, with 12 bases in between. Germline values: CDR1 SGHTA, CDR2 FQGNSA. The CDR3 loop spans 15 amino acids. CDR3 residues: CASSLQGTLSYEQYF. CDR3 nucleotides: TGTGCCAGCAGCTTACAGGGTACCCTTTCCTACGAGCAGTACTTC.

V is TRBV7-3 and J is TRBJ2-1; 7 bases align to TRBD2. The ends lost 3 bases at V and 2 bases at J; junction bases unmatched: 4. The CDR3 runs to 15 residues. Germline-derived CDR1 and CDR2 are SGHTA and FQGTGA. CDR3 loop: CASSFSAGAYNEQFF. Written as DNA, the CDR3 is TGTGCCAGCAGCTTCTCGGCGGGGGCCTACAATGAGCAGTTCTTC.

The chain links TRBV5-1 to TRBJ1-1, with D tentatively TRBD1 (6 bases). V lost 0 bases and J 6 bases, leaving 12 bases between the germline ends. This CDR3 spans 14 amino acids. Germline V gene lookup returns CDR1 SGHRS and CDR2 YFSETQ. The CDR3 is CASSLGGGESEAFF. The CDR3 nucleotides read TGCGCCAGCAGCTTGGGGGGGGGCGAGTCTGAAGCTTTCTTT.

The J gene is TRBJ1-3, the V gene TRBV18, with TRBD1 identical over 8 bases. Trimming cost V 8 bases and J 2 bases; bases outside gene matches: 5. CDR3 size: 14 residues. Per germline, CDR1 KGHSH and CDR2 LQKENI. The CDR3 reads CASRQTGAGNTIYF. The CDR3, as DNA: TGTGCCAGCCGACAGACAGGGGCTGGAAACACCATATATTTT. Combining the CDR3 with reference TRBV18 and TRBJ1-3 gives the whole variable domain NAGVMQNPRHLVRRRGQEARLRCSPMKGHSHVYWYRQLPEEGLKFMVYLQKENIIDESGMPKERFSAEFPKEGPSILRIQQVVRGDSAAYFCASRQTGAGNTIYFGEGSWLTVV.

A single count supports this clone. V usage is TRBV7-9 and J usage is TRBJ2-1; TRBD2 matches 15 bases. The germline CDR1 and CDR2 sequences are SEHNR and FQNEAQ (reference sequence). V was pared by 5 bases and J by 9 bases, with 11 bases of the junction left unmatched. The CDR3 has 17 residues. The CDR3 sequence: CASSLLGLAGGPVEQFF. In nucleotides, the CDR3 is TGTGCCAGCAGCCTACTTGGACTAGCGGGAGGGCCAGTTGAGCAGTTCTTC.

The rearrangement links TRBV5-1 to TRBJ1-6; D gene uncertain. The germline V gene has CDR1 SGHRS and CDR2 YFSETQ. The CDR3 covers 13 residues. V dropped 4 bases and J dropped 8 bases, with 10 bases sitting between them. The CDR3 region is CASSPGRDSPLHF. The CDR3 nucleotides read TGCGCCAGCAGCCCGGGCCGGGATTCACCCCTCCACTTT. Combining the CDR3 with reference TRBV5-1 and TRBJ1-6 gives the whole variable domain KAGVTQTPRYLIKTRGQQVTLSCSPISGHRSVSWYQQTPGQGLQFLFEYFSETQRNKGNFPGRFSGRQFSNSRSEMNVSTLELGDSALYLCASSPGRDSPLHFGNGTRLTVT.

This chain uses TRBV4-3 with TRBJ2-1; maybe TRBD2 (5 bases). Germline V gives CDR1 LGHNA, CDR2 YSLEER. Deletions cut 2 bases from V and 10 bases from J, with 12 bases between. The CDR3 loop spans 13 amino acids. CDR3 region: CASSQHGVGEQFF. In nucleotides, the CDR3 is TGCGCCAGCAGCCAACACGGGGTCGGCGAGCAGTTCTTC.

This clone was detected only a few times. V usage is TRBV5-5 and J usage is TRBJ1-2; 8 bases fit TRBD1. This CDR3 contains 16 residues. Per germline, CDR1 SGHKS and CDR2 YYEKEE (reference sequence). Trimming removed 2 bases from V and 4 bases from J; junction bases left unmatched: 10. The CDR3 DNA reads TGTGCCAGCAGCTTATCCCCGGACAGGGAGAGCTATGGCTACACCTTC. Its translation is CASSLSPDRESYGYTF.

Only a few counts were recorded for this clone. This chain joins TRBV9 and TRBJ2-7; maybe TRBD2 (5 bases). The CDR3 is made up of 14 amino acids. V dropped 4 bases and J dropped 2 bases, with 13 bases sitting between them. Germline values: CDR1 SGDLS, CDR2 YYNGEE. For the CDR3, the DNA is TGTGCCAGCAGCCCCGAGGGCTACCCCTACGAGCAGTACTTC. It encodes CASSPEGYPYEQYF.

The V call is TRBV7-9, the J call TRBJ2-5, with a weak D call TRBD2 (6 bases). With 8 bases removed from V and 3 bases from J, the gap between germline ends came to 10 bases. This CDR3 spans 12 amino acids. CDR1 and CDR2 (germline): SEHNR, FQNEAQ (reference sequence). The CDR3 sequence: CASGGLEETQYF. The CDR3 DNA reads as TGTGCCAGCGGGGGACTTGAAGAGACCCAGTACTTC.

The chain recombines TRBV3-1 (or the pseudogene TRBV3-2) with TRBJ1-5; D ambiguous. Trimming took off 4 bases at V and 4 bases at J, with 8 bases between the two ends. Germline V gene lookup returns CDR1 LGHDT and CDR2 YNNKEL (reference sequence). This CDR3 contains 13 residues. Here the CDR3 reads CASSLSENQPQHF. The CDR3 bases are TGTGCCAGCAGCCTATCAGAGAATCAGCCCCAGCATTTT.

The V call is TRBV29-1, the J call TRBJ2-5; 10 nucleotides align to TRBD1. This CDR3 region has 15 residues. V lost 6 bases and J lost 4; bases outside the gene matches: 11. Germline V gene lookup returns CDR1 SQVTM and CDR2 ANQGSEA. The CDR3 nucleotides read TGCAGCGTCGCAAAGACAGGGGGCATCGGAGAGACCCAGTACTTC. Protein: CSVAKTGGIGETQYF.

The CDR3 reads CASSVTTSGLYNEQFF. The CDR3 bases are TGTGCCAGCAGCGTTACGACTAGCGGGCTGTACAATGAGCAGTTCTTC. The chain links TRBV9 to TRBJ2-1; 10 nucleotides match TRBD2. Per germline, CDR1 SGDLS and CDR2 YYNGEE. J was trimmed by 4 bases and V by 2 bases; bases with no gene match: 6. The CDR3 is 16 residues long.